This TCR beta chain is from a study of CD8+CD57+ T cells in acquired aplastic anemia. Whole-study findings and limits: No significant difference in CD8+ Simpson's diversity was found between patients and controls. Patients and controls shared under 35 CD8+ CDR3 sequences, which appeared highly expressed in patients and within their immunodominant clones.

This CDR3 is 12 amino acids long. Trimming pared 9 bases from V and 2 bases from J, leaving 6 bases between. Germline lookup yields CDR1 KGHDR and CDR2 SFDVKD. The study profiled TCR beta VDJ and CDR3 using genomic DNA as template. MiXCR, run by TCRdb on the reads, gives a single entry per CDR3 protein. The sample consists of around 250,000 distinct CDR3 sequences, around 60% of them appearing once. About this clonotype: Its cognate antigen is unknown.

V usage is TRBV24-1 and J usage is TRBJ2-2; D remains ambiguous. The origin of this receptor is a human donor with severe aplastic anemia or a healthy control (not recorded which). Sample: sorted CD4+, CD8+, or CD8+CD57+ T cells (not recorded which) from PBMCs. The CDR3 spells CATARNTGELFF. The CDR3 nucleotides read TGTGCCACCGCCAGAAACACCGGGGAGCTGTTTTTT.